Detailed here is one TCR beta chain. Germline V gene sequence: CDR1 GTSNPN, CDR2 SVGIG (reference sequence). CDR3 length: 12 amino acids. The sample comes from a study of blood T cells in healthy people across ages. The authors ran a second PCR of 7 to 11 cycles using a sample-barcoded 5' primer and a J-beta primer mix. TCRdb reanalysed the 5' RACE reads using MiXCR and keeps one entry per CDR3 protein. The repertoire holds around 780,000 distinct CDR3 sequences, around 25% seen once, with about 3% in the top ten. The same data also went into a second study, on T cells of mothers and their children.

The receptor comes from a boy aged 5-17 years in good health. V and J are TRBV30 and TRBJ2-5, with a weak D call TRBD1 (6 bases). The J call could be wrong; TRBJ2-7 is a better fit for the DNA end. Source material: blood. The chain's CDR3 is CAWSGQGYEQYF. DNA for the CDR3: TGTGCCTGGAGTGGTCAGGGGTACGAGCAGTACTTC.